The present T cell receptor beta chain was sequenced within a study of blood T cell repertoires in COVID-19. Produced via immunoSEQ multiplex PCR; TCRdb's table is partial and in-frame only. Of approximately 100,000 clones listed, about nine tenths are singletons. V dropped 4 bases and J dropped 5 bases, with 12 bases sitting between them. Germline V gene sequence: CDR1 LGHDT, CDR2 YNNKEL (reference sequence). CDR3 size: 13 residues. This clonotype was sampled from a man aged 45-65 years with acute or convalescent COVID-19. The sequenced sample was peripheral blood. The genes are TRBV3-1 (or the pseudogene TRBV3-2) and TRBJ2-7; D might be TRBD1 (6 bases). The CDR3 DNA sequence: TGTGCCAGCAGCCCGACCGAGGGGGACGAGCAGTACTTC. Translated: CASSPTEGDEQYF.